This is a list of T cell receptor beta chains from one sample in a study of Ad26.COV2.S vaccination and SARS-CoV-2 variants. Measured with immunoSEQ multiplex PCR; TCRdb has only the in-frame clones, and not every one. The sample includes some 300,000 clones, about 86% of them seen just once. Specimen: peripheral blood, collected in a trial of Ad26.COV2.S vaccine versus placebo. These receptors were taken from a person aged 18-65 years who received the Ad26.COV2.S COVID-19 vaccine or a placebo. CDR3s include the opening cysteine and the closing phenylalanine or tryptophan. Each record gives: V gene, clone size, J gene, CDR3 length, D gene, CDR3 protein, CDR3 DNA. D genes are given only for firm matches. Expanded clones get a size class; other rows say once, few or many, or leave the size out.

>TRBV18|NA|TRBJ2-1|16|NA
CASSLNAGARGNEQFF
TGTGCCAGCTCATTAAATGCAGGGGCGAGGGGCAATGAGCAGTTCTTC
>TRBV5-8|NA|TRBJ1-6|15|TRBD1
CASSLVGTGRSPLHF
TGTGCCAGCAGCTTGGTCGGGACAGGGCGTTCACCCCTCCACTTT
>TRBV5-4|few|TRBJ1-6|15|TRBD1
CASSRNRGNNSPLHF
TGTGCCAGCAGCCGTAACAGGGGTAATAATTCACCCCTCCACTTT
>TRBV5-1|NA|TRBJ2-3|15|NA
CASTTRDAFTDTQYF
TGCGCCAGCACCACACGGGACGCTTTCACAGATACGCAGTATTTT
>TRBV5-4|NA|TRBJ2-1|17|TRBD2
CASSFAAGGRTYNEQFF
TGTGCCAGCAGCTTCGCAGCGGGGGGCCGTACCTACAATGAGCAGTTCTTC
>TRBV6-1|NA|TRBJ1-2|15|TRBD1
CASSEMGQGLYGYTF
TGTGCCAGCAGTGAAATGGGACAGGGCCTCTATGGCTACACCTTC
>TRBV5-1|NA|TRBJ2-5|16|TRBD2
CASSLGGSGRQETQYF
TGCGCCAGCAGCTTGGGGGGTAGCGGGAGACAAGAGACCCAGTACTTC
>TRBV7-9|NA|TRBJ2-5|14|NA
CASSLGGGRQTQYF
TGTGCCAGCAGCTTAGGCGGAGGGCGACAGACCCAGTACTTC
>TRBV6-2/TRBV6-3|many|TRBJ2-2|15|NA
CASSRGASDTGELFF
TGTGCCAGCAGCCGAGGGGCTAGCGACACCGGGGAGCTGTTTTTT
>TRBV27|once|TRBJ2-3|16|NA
CASSLSIGLGTDTQYF
TGTGCCAGCAGTTTATCGATTGGGCTTGGCACAGATACGCAGTATTTT
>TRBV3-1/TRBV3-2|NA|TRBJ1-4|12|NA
CASSQAGEKLFF
TGTGCCAGCAGCCAAGCGGGGGAAAAACTGTTTTTT
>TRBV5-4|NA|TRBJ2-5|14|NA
CASSSGGGGETQYF
TGTGCCAGCAGTTCCGGGGGAGGCGGTGAGACCCAGTACTTC
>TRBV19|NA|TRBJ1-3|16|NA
CASSPGDFLGGNTIYF
TGTGCCAGTAGTCCTGGGGACTTCTTGGGGGGAAACACCATATATTTT
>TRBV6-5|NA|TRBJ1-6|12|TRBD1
CASRRQGSPLHF
TGTGCCAGCAGAAGACAGGGTTCACCCCTCCACTTT
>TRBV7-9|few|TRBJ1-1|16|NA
CASSLRDLQKNTEAFF
TGTGCCAGCAGCTTACGGGACCTACAGAAGAACACTGAAGCTTTCTTT
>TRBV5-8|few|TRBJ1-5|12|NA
CASTQRGQPQHF
TGTGCCAGCACCCAAAGGGGGCAGCCCCAGCATTTT
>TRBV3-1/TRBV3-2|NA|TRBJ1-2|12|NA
CASSQGGGGYTF
TGTGCCAGCAGCCAAGGGGGAGGAGGCTACACCTTC
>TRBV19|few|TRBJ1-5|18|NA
CASSSTRGNGALNQPQHF
TGTGCCAGTAGTTCAACGAGAGGGAACGGAGCGTTAAATCAGCCCCAGCATTTT
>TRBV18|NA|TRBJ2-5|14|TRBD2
CASSPPGTKGTQYF
TGTGCCAGCTCACCCCCCGGGACTAAAGGGACCCAGTACTTC
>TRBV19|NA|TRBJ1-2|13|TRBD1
CASSGQGYYGYTF
TGTGCCAGTAGTGGACAGGGCTACTATGGCTACACCTTC
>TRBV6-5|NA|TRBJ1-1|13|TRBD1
CASRPDRDTEAFF
TGTGCCAGCAGACCCGACAGGGATACTGAAGCTTTCTTT
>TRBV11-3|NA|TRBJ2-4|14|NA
CASSLGGQENIQYF
TGTGCCAGCAGCTTAGGGGGACAAGAAAACATTCAGTACTTC
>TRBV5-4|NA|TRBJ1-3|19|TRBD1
CASSPGGTGGLASGNTIYF
TGTGCCAGCAGCCCCGGGGGGACAGGGGGCCTAGCCTCTGGAAACACCATATATTTT
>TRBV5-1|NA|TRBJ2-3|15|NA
CASSFGGSYTDTQYF
TGCGCCAGCAGCTTCGGAGGAAGTTACACAGATACGCAGTATTTT
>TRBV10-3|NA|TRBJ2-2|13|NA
CAIRPDSTGELFF
TGTGCCATCAGACCAGACAGTACCGGGGAGCTGTTTTTT
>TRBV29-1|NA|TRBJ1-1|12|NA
CSVGLQNTEAFF
TGCAGCGTTGGGTTACAGAACACTGAAGCTTTCTTT
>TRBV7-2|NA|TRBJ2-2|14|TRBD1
CANQETGGIGELFF
TGTGCCAACCAAGAGACAGGGGGCATCGGGGAGCTGTTTTTT
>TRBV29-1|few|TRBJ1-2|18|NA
CSVFGRGRPGQGNYGYTF
TGCAGCGTTTTCGGGCGTGGTCGCCCGGGCCAGGGGAACTATGGCTACACCTTC
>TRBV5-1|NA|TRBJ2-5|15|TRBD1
CASSLRGQEQETQYF
TGCGCCAGCAGCTTACGAGGACAGGAGCAAGAGACCCAGTACTTC
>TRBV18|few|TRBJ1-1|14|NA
CASSPRIVNTEAFF
TGTGCCAGCTCACCACGGATAGTTAACACTGAAGCTTTCTTT
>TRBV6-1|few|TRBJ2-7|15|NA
CASSEVLDTTYEQYF
TGTGCCAGCAGTGAGGTCCTCGACACAACCTACGAGCAGTACTTC
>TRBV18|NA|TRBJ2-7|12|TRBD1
CASSPGDRVPYF
TGTGCCAGCTCACCAGGGGACAGGGTTCCGTACTTC
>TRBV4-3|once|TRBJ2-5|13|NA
CASSQDRMETQYF
TGCGCCAGCAGCCAAGATCGGATGGAGACCCAGTACTTC
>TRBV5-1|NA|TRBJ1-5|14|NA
CASSLEGGTQPQHF
TGCGCCAGCAGCTTGGAAGGGGGGACTCAGCCCCAGCATTTT
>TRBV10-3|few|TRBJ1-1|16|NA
CAISVGAGRGNTEAFF
TGTGCCATCAGTGTTGGGGCAGGGCGGGGGAACACTGAAGCTTTCTTT
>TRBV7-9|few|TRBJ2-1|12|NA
CASSFQGHEQFF
TGTGCCAGCAGCTTCCAGGGACATGAGCAGTTCTTC
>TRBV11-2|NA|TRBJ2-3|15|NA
CASSRVGAGADTQYF
TGTGCCAGCAGCCGAGTCGGGGCTGGGGCAGATACGCAGTATTTT
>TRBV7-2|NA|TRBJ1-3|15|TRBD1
CASSFQGGVLDTIYF
TGTGCCAGCAGCTTCCAGGGGGGAGTCCTGGACACCATATATTTT
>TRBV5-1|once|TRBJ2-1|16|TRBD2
CASSLVAGGSYNEQFF
TGCGCCAGCAGCTTGGTGGCGGGGGGCTCCTACAATGAGCAGTTCTTC
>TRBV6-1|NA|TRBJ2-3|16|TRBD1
CASSEPRTGFADTQYF
TGTGCCAGCAGTGAACCCCGGACAGGGTTTGCAGATACGCAGTATTTT
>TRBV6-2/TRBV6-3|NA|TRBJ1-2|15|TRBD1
CASSSPTTGDYGYTF
TGTGCCAGCAGTTCCCCTACGACAGGGGACTATGGCTACACCTTC
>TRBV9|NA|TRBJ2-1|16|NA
CASSVGGGLLANEQFF
TGTGCCAGCAGCGTAGGTGGGGGACTCTTAGCTAATGAGCAGTTCTTC
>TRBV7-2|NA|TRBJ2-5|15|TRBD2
CASSFQRGGYQTQYF
TGTGCCAGCAGCTTTCAGCGGGGGGGGTATCAGACCCAGTACTTC
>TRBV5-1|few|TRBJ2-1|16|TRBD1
CASSLAGTDTYNEQFF
TGCGCCAGCAGCTTGGCCGGGACAGATACCTACAATGAGCAGTTCTTC
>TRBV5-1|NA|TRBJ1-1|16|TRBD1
CASSQGQGSMNTEAFF
TGCGCCAGCAGCCAGGGACAGGGTTCAATGAACACTGAAGCTTTCTTT
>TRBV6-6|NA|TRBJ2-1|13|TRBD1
CASSGTGESEQFF
TGTGCCAGCAGTGGGACAGGGGAGAGTGAGCAGTTCTTC
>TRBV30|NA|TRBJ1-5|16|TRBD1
CAWSVQGQGRYQPQHF
TGTGCCTGGAGTGTACAGGGACAGGGGAGGTATCAGCCCCAGCATTTT
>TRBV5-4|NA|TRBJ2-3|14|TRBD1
CASSQTGLRDTQYF
TGTGCCAGCAGCCAGACAGGGTTAAGAGATACGCAGTATTTT
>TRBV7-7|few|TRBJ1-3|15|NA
CASSFGIGPGNTIYF
TGTGCCAGCAGCTTCGGGATCGGTCCGGGAAACACCATATATTTT
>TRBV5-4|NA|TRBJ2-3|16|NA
CASSLAEGPSTDTQYF
TGTGCCAGCAGCTTGGCCGAAGGGCCTAGCACAGATACGCAGTATTTT
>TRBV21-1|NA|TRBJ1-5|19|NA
CASSRLGDPRIYSNQPQHF
TGTGCCAGCAGCAGGTTGGGGGATCCACGCATCTATAGCAATCAGCCCCAGCATTTT
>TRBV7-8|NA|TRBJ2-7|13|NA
CASSWQGPYEQYF
TGTGCCAGCAGCTGGCAGGGACCCTACGAGCAGTACTTC
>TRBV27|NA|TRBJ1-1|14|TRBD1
CASSSRGTDTEAFF
TGTGCCAGCAGTTCCCGCGGGACAGACACTGAAGCTTTCTTT
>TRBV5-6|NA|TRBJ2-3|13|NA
CASSFQDTDTQYF
TGTGCCAGCAGCTTCCAGGACACAGATACGCAGTATTTT
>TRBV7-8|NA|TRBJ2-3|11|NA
CASSLSDTQYF
TGTGCCAGCAGCTTATCCGATACGCAGTATTTT
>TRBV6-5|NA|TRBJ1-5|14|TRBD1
CASRTGGGNQPQHF
TGTGCCAGCAGGACAGGGGGTGGCAATCAGCCCCAGCATTTT
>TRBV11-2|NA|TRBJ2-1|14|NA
CASSLERIYNEQFF
TGTGCCAGCAGCCTAGAGCGGATATACAATGAGCAGTTCTTC